This is a list of T cell receptor beta chains from one sample in a study of blood T cell repertoires in COVID-19. Assay used: immunoSEQ multiplex PCR; TCRdb lists only in-frame clones, some missing. The table shows over 60,000 clones, with 65% to 90% occurring only once. Sequenced sample: peripheral blood. These receptors originate from an elderly man with active COVID-19. The conserved cysteine and the conserved F or W are not part of the CDR3 here. The D gene is left open where the match is weak.

D | length | J | V | CDR3
TRBD1 | 16 | TRBJ2-3 | TRBV7-4 | ASSYRDRGLWGTDTQY
NA | 12 | TRBJ2-1 | TRBV27 | ASSFGPEGNEQF
TRBD1 | 9 | TRBJ1-4 | TRBV6-5 | ASSRGQKLF
NA | 13 | TRBJ1-4 | TRBV4-1 | ASSKIWGANEKLF
NA | 14 | TRBJ2-7 | TRBV18 | ASSPDVGGAGVVVY
TRBD2 | 15 | TRBJ2-7 | TRBV5-1 | ASSSTSGGIRSYEQY
NA | 9 | TRBJ1-2 | TRBV7-2 | ASPPGYGYT
NA | 15 | TRBJ1-6 | TRBV18 | ASSQGPAKSYNSPLH
NA | 13 | TRBJ1-4 | TRBV3-1/TRBV3-2 | ASSQQGLVAEKLF
NA | 9 | TRBJ1-1 | TRBV2 | ASRESKEAF
NA | 12 | TRBJ1-5 | TRBV7-2 | ASSPGSSRVPQH
TRBD2 | 12 | TRBJ2-5 | TRBV19 | ASSLAGQVKTQY
TRBD1 | 11 | TRBJ1-2 | TRBV6-5 | ASRRGTGLGYT
TRBD1 | 14 | TRBJ1-4 | TRBV7-9 | ASSSGQLATNEKLF
NA | 14 | TRBJ2-2 | TRBV2 | ASSELSESNTGELF
TRBD2 | 12 | TRBJ2-5 | TRBV18 | ASSPLAGGETQY
NA | 14 | TRBJ2-1 | TRBV28 | ASSWDGTRARNEQF
TRBD1 | 12 | TRBJ1-4 | TRBV5-1 | ASSLEGQGSWLF
NA | 14 | TRBJ2-3 | TRBV7-3 | ASSLGSRRWSDTQY
NA | 9 | TRBJ2-1 | TRBV6-6 | ASKSDIEQF
TRBD2 | 13 | TRBJ2-7 | TRBV4-2 | ASSHLLAGDYEQY
NA | 14 | TRBJ2-2 | TRBV5-1 | ASSLSSSGPTGELF
TRBD1 | 12 | TRBJ1-6 | TRBV10-3 | AISDGTGHSPLH
TRBD1 | 12 | TRBJ2-7 | TRBV5-6 | ASSPPGQGYEQY
NA | 13 | TRBJ2-7 | TRBV19 | ASSIRPTEAYEQY
NA | 12 | TRBJ1-2 | TRBV4-2 | ASSQDRRGLGYT
TRBD1 | 15 | TRBJ2-3 | TRBV7-2 | ASSLEETGRGTDTQY
TRBD2 | 12 | TRBJ2-3 | TRBV7-6 | ASSSSGVTDTQY
NA | 15 | TRBJ2-1 | TRBV4-2 | ASSQSPAGAGYNEQF
NA | 13 | TRBJ1-1 | TRBV28 | ASTPVGGKFTEAF
TRBD1 | 11 | TRBJ2-7 | TRBV25-1 | ASRQGASYEQY
NA | 15 | TRBJ2-1 | TRBV21-1 | ASSTRTSGGVYNEQF
NA | 12 | TRBJ1-2 | TRBV19 | ASSITGSAYGYT
TRBD2 | 14 | TRBJ2-2 | TRBV6-6 | ASGSGPSGAGGELF
NA | 11 | TRBJ2-7 | TRBV9 | ASSSPGAYEQY
NA | 12 | TRBJ2-3 | TRBV3-1/TRBV3-2 | ASSQGLTADTQY
TRBD1 | 14 | TRBJ1-5 | TRBV7-2 | ASSLYGTESNQPQH
TRBD1 | 13 | TRBJ2-5 | TRBV4-1 | ASSQQGVLQETQY
TRBD2 | 12 | TRBJ2-3 | TRBV2 | ASCGGPGTDTQY
TRBD2 | 13 | TRBJ2-1 | TRBV6-5 | ASSGSGGSYNEQF
NA | 12 | TRBJ2-5 | TRBV4-3 | ASSQDLQGETQY
TRBD2 | 13 | TRBJ2-1 | TRBV10-1 | ASTHSGGGNNEQF
NA | 15 | TRBJ2-6 | TRBV19 | ASSTGAGSSGANVLT
TRBD1 | 10 | TRBJ1-1 | TRBV18 | ASSPQQGEAF
NA | 11 | TRBJ2-7 | TRBV28 | ATDDRQSYEQY
NA | 11 | TRBJ2-1 | TRBV28 | ASTTGGRDEQF
NA | 11 | TRBJ2-7 | TRBV10-3 | AISEGTPYEQY
NA | 11 | TRBJ1-5 | TRBV30 | AWSRRGNQPQH
TRBD1 | 13 | TRBJ2-6 | TRBV7-2 | ASSDRTGKANVLT